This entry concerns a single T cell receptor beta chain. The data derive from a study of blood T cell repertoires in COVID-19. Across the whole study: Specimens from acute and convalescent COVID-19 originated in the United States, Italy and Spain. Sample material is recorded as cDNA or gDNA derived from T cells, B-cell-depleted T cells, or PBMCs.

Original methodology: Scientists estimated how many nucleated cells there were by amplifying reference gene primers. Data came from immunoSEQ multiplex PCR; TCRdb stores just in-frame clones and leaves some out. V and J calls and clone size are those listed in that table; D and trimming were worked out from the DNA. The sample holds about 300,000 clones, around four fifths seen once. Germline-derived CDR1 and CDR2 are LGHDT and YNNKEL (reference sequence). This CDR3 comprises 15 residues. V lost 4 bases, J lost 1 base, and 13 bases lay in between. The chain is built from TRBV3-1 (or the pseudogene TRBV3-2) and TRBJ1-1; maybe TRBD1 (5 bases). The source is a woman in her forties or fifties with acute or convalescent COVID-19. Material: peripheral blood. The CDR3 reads CASSRFGASNTEAFF. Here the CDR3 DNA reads TGTGCCAGCAGCCGATTTGGGGCTTCGAACACTGAAGCTTTCTTT.